The 10 T cell receptor beta chains in this list originate from one sample, sequenced in a study of T cells after yellow fever vaccination. TCRdb analysed the 5' RACE reads with MiXCR anew, one entry per CDR3 protein. The repertoire includes approximately 150,000 distinct CDR3 sequences, about 6% of them detected once, and less than 3% sits in the top ten. The specimen was CD4+ T cells sorted from PBMCs, collected on the day of the first yellow fever vaccination. These receptors all come from a man aged 18 to 30 who received the YFV17D yellow fever vaccine.

This clonotype has a handful of counts. The J gene is TRBJ1-1, the V gene TRBV2; D is possibly TRBD1 (5 bases). The CDR3 totals 13 residues. The V gene lost 6 bases and the J gene lost 0 bases, with 8 bases spanning the gap. The germline V gene has CDR1 SNHLY and CDR2 FYNNEI. DNA of the CDR3: TGTGCCAGCAGGGGGACCCTGAACACTGAAGCTTTCTTT. Its protein is CASRGTLNTEAFF.

Many counts were recorded for this clonotype. The V and J genes are TRBV14 and TRBJ1-3; 7 nucleotides agree with TRBD1. V dropped 3 bases and J dropped 1; count of bases not matched to a gene: 3. The germline V gene encodes CDR1 SGHDN and CDR2 FVKESK. The CDR3 contains 15 residues. The CDR3 loop reads CASSHRGMSGNTIYF. The CDR3 DNA reads TGTGCCAGCAGCCACAGGGGGATGTCTGGAAACACCATATATTTT.

V gene TRBV6-1 combines with J gene TRBJ2-7; TRBD1 matches 8 bases. CDR1 MNHNS and CDR2 SASEGT come from the germline V gene. V shed 4 bases, J shed 3 bases, and the junction held 11 bases outside the gene matches. This CDR3 has 16 amino acids. The CDR3 nucleotides read TGTGCCAGCAGTGGAAGTACGGGACAGGACCTCTACGAGCAGTACTTC. It is translated as CASSGSTGQDLYEQYF.

There are many counts of this clonotype. The chain is built from TRBV4-3 and TRBJ2-1, with 8 bases fitting TRBD2. Losses at the gene ends were 3 bases for V and 8 bases for J; bases not matched to a gene: 15. This CDR3 contains 17 residues. Germline CDR1 LGHNA, CDR2 YSLEER. Here the CDR3 reads CASSHVPWVRGVDEQFF. The CDR3 coding sequence is TGCGCCAGCAGCCATGTCCCCTGGGTGCGGGGGGTAGATGAGCAGTTCTTC.

The table lists this clonotype with many counts. The V call is TRBV7-3, the J call TRBJ1-6; 7 bases align to TRBD1. The V and J ends lost 5 bases and 10 bases, in that order; junction bases with no gene match: 5. The CDR3 is 13 residues long. In germline, CDR1 is SGHTA, CDR2 FQGTGA. Here the CDR3 reads CASSLQGESPLHF. The CDR3 DNA follows: TGTGCCAGCAGCCTCCAGGGGGAGTCACCCCTCCACTTT.

This clonotype was detected ten times or more. V gene TRBV7-2 combines with J gene TRBJ1-1; D perhaps matches TRBD1 (6 bases). The ends were cut back, 1 base at V and 7 bases at J, with 16 bases in the middle. The CDR3 is 15 residues long. Germline V CDR1 and CDR2: SGHTA, FQGNSA. The CDR3 loop is CASSLGITGMREAFF. CDR3 sequence (DNA): TGTGCCAGCAGCTTAGGGATAACAGGGATGCGTGAAGCTTTCTTT. Using reference TRBV7-2 and TRBJ1-1 for the parts outside the CDR3, the full variable domain is GAGVSQSPSNKVTEKGKDVELRCDPISGHTALYWYRQSLGQGLEFLIYFQGNSAPDKSGLPSDRFSAERTGGSVSTLTIQRTQQEDSAVYLCASSLGITGMREAFFGQGTRLTVV.

This clonotype was found a few times. Here the CDR3 reads CSVEDGAGTETQYF. CDR3 nucleotides: TGCAGCGTTGAAGATGGGGCAGGGACAGAGACCCAGTACTTC. This rearrangement joins TRBV29-1 to TRBJ2-5; the D call may be TRBD1 or TRBD2 (5 bases each). This CDR3 is 14 amino acids long. Germline CDR1 SQVTM, CDR2 ANQGSEA. V was trimmed by 0 bases and J by 4 bases, leaving 12 bases between them.

Many counts were recorded for this clonotype. CDR3 sequence reads: CASSSVKQGEKNTEAFF. The CDR3 DNA sequence: TGTGCCAGCAGCTCAGTTAAACAGGGGGAAAAGAACACTGAAGCTTTCTTT. The chain recombines TRBV5-6 with TRBJ1-1; the match to TRBD1 covers 8 bases. V lost 3 bases, J lost 1 base, and 11 bases stayed unmatched. CDR1 and CDR2 from the germline V gene are SGHDT and YYEEEE. The CDR3 covers 17 residues.

This clonotype occurred many times. The rearrangement uses TRBV20-1 and TRBJ1-2; unclear D gene. CDR1 and CDR2 (germline): DFQATT, SNEGSKA (reference sequence). The CDR3 totals 16 residues. V lost 5 bases and J 0 bases, leaving 19 bases between the germline ends. The CDR3 loop reads CSAHVSSSAPNYGYTF. The DNA for the CDR3 is TGCAGTGCTCATGTCTCTTCCAGCGCTCCTAACTATGGCTACACCTTC.

This clonotype was observed many times. The rearrangement uses TRBV5-1 and TRBJ1-2; possibly TRBD1 for D (6 bases). Looked up from germline, CDR1 is SGHRS and CDR2 is YFSETQ. The CDR3 extends over 13 amino acids. The germline V and J ends were trimmed by 0 bases and 8 bases, with 11 bases remaining between them. The CDR3 DNA is TGCGCCAGCAGCTTGGGTGGGACATGGGGCTACACCTTC. This encodes CASSLGGTWGYTF.